This T cell receptor beta chain was captured by sequencing in a study of T-cell reconstitution after alpha-beta-depleted transplantation in children. TCRbeta library preparation incorporated unique molecular identifiers. TCRdb passed the PCR reads through MiXCR, listing each CDR3 protein once. The sample contains around 960,000 distinct CDR3 sequences, about 29% of which appear only once. There are 16 residues in the CDR3. Germline CDR1 SGHVS, CDR2 FNYEAQ. V was clipped by 5 bases and J by 4 bases, with 20 bases between them. Here the sequenced sample was PBMCs, mostly from graft donor cells, taken 360 days after TCRalphabeta/CD19-depleted stem cell transplant. The source of this sequence is a boy in the first two years of life who had a stem cell transplant for SCID, so the T cells may come from the graft donor. The V and J genes are TRBV7-6 and TRBJ2-5; D perhaps matches TRBD2 (5 bases). The CDR3 bases are TGTGCCAGCAGCCAGATACTAGTGGGTCGGACAGAGACCCAGTACTTC. It translates to CASSQILVGRTETQYF. Based on the CDR3 plus reference TRBV7-6 and TRBJ2-5, the full variable domain is GAGVSQSPRYKVTKRGQDVALRCDPISGHVSLYWYRQALGQGPEFLTYFNYEAQQDKSGLPNDRFSAERPEGSISTLTIQRTEQRDSAMYRCASSQILVGRTETQYFGPGTRLLVL.